These T cell receptor beta chains were read from a single sample in a study of cytomegalovirus exposure and HLA in healthy donors. Assay used: immunoSEQ multiplex PCR; TCRdb lists only in-frame clones, some missing. The table shows around 100,000 clones, with over 50% occurring only once. The sample was PBMCs. The receptors were gathered from a man younger than 40 in good health and CMV-seronegative. Each CDR3 is given with its conserved first and last residue. The D gene is left open where the match is weak. The size entry is marked missing in some rows and otherwise reads once, few, many or a size class.

clone_size j_call d_call v_call cdr3_aa cdr3_nt
few TRBJ2-4 TRBD2 TRBV7-9 CASSYGLAVNIQYF TGTGCCAGCAGCTATGGACTAGCGGTAAACATTCAGTACTTC
NA TRBJ2-7 NA TRBV10-3 CASTRRQESYEQYF TGTGCCTCCACGAGGCGACAGGAATCCTACGAGCAGTACTTC
NA TRBJ1-4 TRBD1 TRBV7-8 CASSPGQGLNEKLFF TGTGCCAGCAGCCCCGGACAGGGACTAAATGAAAAACTGTTTTTT
NA TRBJ2-7 TRBD2 TRBV30 CAWISLAGDEQYF TGTGCCTGGATTTCCCTAGCGGGAGACGAGCAGTACTTC
NA TRBJ2-2 NA TRBV10-3 CAIGLKNTGELFF TGTGCCATAGGACTGAAAAACACCGGGGAGCTGTTTTTT
NA TRBJ2-5 TRBD1 TRBV28 CASSRDRSRETQYF TGTGCCAGCAGTAGGGACAGGTCACGGGAGACCCAGTACTTC
NA TRBJ2-1 NA TRBV12-5 CASGFDGLGREQFF TGTGCTAGTGGTTTTGACGGACTGGGCAGAGAGCAGTTCTTC
NA TRBJ1-4 NA TRBV5-4 CASSFQGSNEKLFF TGCGCCAGCAGCTTCCAGGGATCCAATGAAAAACTGTTTTTT
NA TRBJ2-2 TRBD1 TRBV6-5 CASRGTGATGELFF TGTGCCAGCAGGGGGACAGGAGCCACCGGGGAGCTGTTTTTT
NA TRBJ1-2 NA TRBV21-1 CASSNLGQGARNNYGYTF TGTGCCAGCAGCAACCTGGGACAGGGGGCACGTAATAACTATGGCTACACCTTC
once TRBJ1-4 NA TRBV5-1 CASSPGPPGETKEKLFF TGCGCCAGCAGCCCGGGCCCGCCGGGAGAAACGAAGGAAAAACTGTTTTTT
NA TRBJ2-6 NA TRBV30 CAWSVMGRPSGANVLTF TGTGCCTGGAGTGTCATGGGCAGACCCTCTGGGGCCAACGTCCTGACTTTC
NA TRBJ2-7 NA TRBV7-9 CASSLQTYEQYF TGTGCCAGCAGCTTACAAACCTACGAGCAGTACTTC
NA TRBJ1-2 NA TRBV7-2 CASSLAVGQNYYGYTF TGTGCCAGCAGCTTAGCTGTGGGCCAGAACTACTATGGCTACACCTTC
NA TRBJ2-2 TRBD2 TRBV27 CASSALASGKYTGELFF TGTGCCAGCAGTGCGCTGGCTAGCGGGAAGTACACCGGGGAGCTGTTTTTT
NA TRBJ2-2 NA TRBV5-4 CASSPPTGRNTGELFF TGTGCCAGCAGCCCACCTACAGGACGTAACACCGGGGAGCTGTTTTTT
NA TRBJ2-7 TRBD1 TRBV10-3 CAIKQGAVDEQYF TGTGCCATCAAACAGGGGGCAGTCGACGAGCAGTACTTC
once TRBJ1-5 TRBD1 TRBV6-1 CASSGRDSPNQPQHF TGTGCCAGCAGTGGACGGGACAGCCCCAATCAGCCCCAGCATTTT
NA TRBJ2-1 TRBD2 TRBV9 CASSGAGNEQFF TGTGCCAGCAGCGGAGCGGGAAATGAGCAGTTCTTC
few TRBJ2-2 TRBD1 TRBV5-8 CASSSGQITGELFF TGTGCCAGCAGCTCGGGACAGATCACCGGGGAGCTGTTTTTT
NA TRBJ1-3 TRBD1 TRBV19 CASGFGTAPGNTIYF TGTGCCAGTGGATTCGGGACAGCCCCTGGAAACACCATATATTTT
NA TRBJ2-5 TRBD1 TRBV2 CASSGYFGRGQETQYF TGTGCCAGCAGTGGGTACTTTGGCAGGGGGCAAGAGACCCAGTACTTC
NA TRBJ1-3 NA TRBV4-2 CASSQESGNTIYF TGTGCCAGCAGCCAAGAGTCAGGAAACACCATATATTTT
NA TRBJ1-2 NA TRBV29-1 CSANRANYGYTF TGCAGCGCAAACAGGGCTAACTATGGCTACACCTTC
NA TRBJ2-1 TRBD2 TRBV7-3 CASSSTSSGNEQFF TGTGCCAGCAGCTCGACTAGCTCGGGCAATGAGCAGTTCTTC
NA TRBJ2-1 TRBD2 TRBV7-3 CASSLSVAGGHEQFF TGTGCCAGCAGCTTATCGGTAGCGGGAGGACATGAGCAGTTCTTC
NA TRBJ2-1 TRBD2 TRBV6-6 CASSRTRENEQFF TGTGCCAGCAGCCGCACGCGGGAGAATGAGCAGTTCTTC
NA TRBJ2-7 NA TRBV27 CASSLQYRVGEQYF TGTGCCAGCAGTTTACAATACAGGGTCGGGGAGCAGTACTTC
NA TRBJ2-1 NA TRBV28 CASSSMQGSYNEQFF TGTGCCAGCAGTTCCATGCAGGGGTCCTACAATGAGCAGTTCTTC
once TRBJ2-3 TRBD2 TRBV5-6 CASSSGLATDTQYF TGTGCCAGCAGCTCGGGACTAGCGACAGATACGCAGTATTTT
NA TRBJ2-5 NA TRBV7-7 CASSEAPGDQETQYF TGTGCTAGCAGCGAGGCCCCGGGAGATCAAGAGACCCAGTACTTC
NA TRBJ2-3 TRBD2 TRBV7-9 CSSSAQGPSGSTDTQYF TGTTCCAGCAGCGCCCAAGGGCCTAGCGGGAGCACAGATACGCAGTATTTT
NA TRBJ2-3 TRBD1 TRBV11-2 CASSLGTGGTDTQYF TGTGCCAGCAGCTTAGGGACAGGGGGCACAGATACGCAGTATTTT
few TRBJ2-7 TRBD1 TRBV15 CATSRALTGQGGTYEQYF TGTGCCACCAGCAGAGCGCTAACCGGACAGGGGGGAACCTACGAGCAGTACTTC
NA TRBJ2-7 NA TRBV30 CAGHSGTSYEQYF TGTGCCGGCCACAGCGGCACCTCCTACGAGCAGTACTTC
NA TRBJ2-7 TRBD2 TRBV7-8 CASSPRLAGGGGFNEQYF TGTGCCAGCAGCCCGCGACTAGCGGGAGGTGGAGGGTTCAACGAGCAGTACTTC
NA TRBJ1-5 NA TRBV7-8 CASSPSRGDQPQHF TGTGCCAGCAGCCCGAGCCGGGGGGATCAGCCCCAGCATTTT
NA TRBJ2-1 NA TRBV6-1 CASSEVTGLQFF TGTGCCAGCAGTGAAGTCACTGGACTCCAGTTCTTC
NA TRBJ1-3 NA TRBV2 CASRAANTIYF TGCGCCAGCAGGGCCGCAAACACCATATATTTT
NA TRBJ2-1 NA TRBV7-7 CASSPHGPLGTYNEQFF TGTGCTAGCAGCCCCCACGGGCCACTAGGCACCTACAATGAGCAGTTCTTC
few TRBJ2-7 TRBD1 TRBV9 CASSVARTTGNSYEQYF TGTGCCAGCAGCGTAGCTCGGACGACAGGGAACTCCTACGAGCAGTACTTC
NA TRBJ2-5 NA TRBV6-5 CASSNRVETQYF TGTGCCAGCAGTAACAGGGTTGAGACCCAGTACTTC
NA TRBJ2-5 NA TRBV5-1 CASSLATYQETQYF TGCGCCAGCAGCTTGGCGACTTACCAAGAGACCCAGTACTTC
NA TRBJ2-4 NA TRBV7-2 CASSLISDSLAKNIQYF TGTGCCAGCAGCTTAATCTCGGACAGCCTAGCCAAAAACATTCAGTACTTC
few TRBJ2-3 TRBD2 TRBV10-3 CAISSLAGVGTDTQYF TGTGCCATCAGCAGCCTAGCGGGGGTAGGGACAGATACGCAGTATTTT
NA TRBJ2-2 TRBD1 TRBV7-9 CASTIREQGARTGELFF TGTGCCAGCACCATAAGAGAACAGGGGGCGAGGACCGGGGAGCTGTTTTTT
NA TRBJ1-1 TRBD1 TRBV6-5 CASSYNGQGNTEAFF TGTGCCAGCAGTTACAACGGACAGGGGAACACTGAAGCTTTCTTT
NA TRBJ2-2 NA TRBV14 CASSITGAGELFF TGTGCCAGCAGCATAACGGGTGCCGGGGAGCTGTTTTTT
NA TRBJ1-1 NA TRBV10-3 CAISAIRGSWDTEAFF TGTGCCATCAGTGCCATTCGAGGGTCATGGGACACTGAAGCTTTCTTT